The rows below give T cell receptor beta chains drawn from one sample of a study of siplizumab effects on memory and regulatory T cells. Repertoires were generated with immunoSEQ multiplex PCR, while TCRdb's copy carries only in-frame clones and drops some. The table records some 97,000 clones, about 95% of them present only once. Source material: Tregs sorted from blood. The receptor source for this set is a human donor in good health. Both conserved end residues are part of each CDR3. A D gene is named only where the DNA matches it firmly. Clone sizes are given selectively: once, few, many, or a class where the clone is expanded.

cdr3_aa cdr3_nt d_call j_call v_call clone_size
CASSFGGGTPLKATQYF TGTGCCAGCAGTTTTGGAGGAGGGACCCCGCTTAAGGCAACCCAGTACTTC NA TRBJ2-5 TRBV28 NA
CASSGDRVAWDEQFF TGTGCCAGCAGTGGGGACAGGGTAGCATGGGATGAGCAGTTCTTC TRBD1 TRBJ2-1 TRBV6-1 NA
CASREQGLYGNTIYF TGTGCCAGCAGGGAACAGGGCCTTTACGGAAACACCATATATTTT NA TRBJ1-3 TRBV5-6 NA
CASRRDGPSYNEQFF TGTGCCAGTAGAAGAGATGGGCCGTCCTACAATGAGCAGTTCTTC NA TRBJ2-1 TRBV19 once
CATTQRRASGKETQYF TGTGCCACCACCCAGCGGAGGGCTAGCGGGAAAGAGACCCAGTACTTC TRBD2 TRBJ2-5 TRBV15 NA
CASSLQGSEQYF TGTGCCAGCAGCTTGCAGGGTTCCGAGCAGTACTTC NA TRBJ2-7 TRBV7-9 NA
CASSIISSYNEQFF TGTGCCAGCAGTATCATTAGCTCCTACAATGAGCAGTTCTTC NA TRBJ2-1 TRBV27 NA
CASSYSLSNQPQHF TGTGCCAGCAGTTACTCGCTAAGCAATCAGCCCCAGCATTTT NA TRBJ1-5 TRBV6-5 NA
CASSSEAGLRGTEAFF TGTGCCAGCAGCTCGGAAGCCGGGCTCCGAGGGACTGAAGCTTTCTTT NA TRBJ1-1 TRBV5-5 once
CASSQAGGHEQFF TGTGCCAGCAGCCAAGCGGGAGGCCATGAGCAGTTCTTC TRBD2 TRBJ2-1 TRBV28 NA
CASSTGTGVNEQFF TGCGCCAGCAGCACCGGGACAGGGGTCAATGAGCAGTTCTTC TRBD1 TRBJ2-1 TRBV5-1 NA
CASSLTIPREFSSDTQYF TGCGCCAGCAGCCTCACTATCCCCCGGGAATTTTCATCAGATACGCAGTATTTT NA TRBJ2-3 TRBV5-1 NA
CAIRALNTEAFF TGTGCCATCAGAGCATTGAACACTGAAGCTTTCTTT NA TRBJ1-1 TRBV10-3 NA
CASSGTRQGWNYEQYF TGTGCCAGCAGCGGAACCCGACAGGGTTGGAACTACGAGCAGTACTTC TRBD1 TRBJ2-7 TRBV7-8 NA
CASSIGVPGPPATNEKLFF TGTGCCAGTAGTATAGGCGTACCAGGGCCCCCCGCAACTAATGAAAAACTGTTTTTT NA TRBJ1-4 TRBV19 NA
CASSFTGTYNEQFF TGTGCCAGCAGCTTTACAGGGACCTACAATGAGCAGTTCTTC NA TRBJ2-1 TRBV7-9 NA
CASSGAGTGNIQYF TGTGCCAGCAGTGGAGCCGGGACAGGGAACATTCAGTACTTC TRBD1 TRBJ2-4 TRBV28 NA
CASSLTGLAGYYEQYF TGTGCCAGCAGCCTAACGGGACTAGCGGGGTACTACGAGCAGTACTTC TRBD2 TRBJ2-7 TRBV5-6 NA
CASSLVQAGELFF TGTGCCAGCAGCTTGGTCCAGGCCGGGGAGCTGTTTTTT NA TRBJ2-2 TRBV7-9 NA
CASSAAGAGVDTQYF TGTGCCAGCAGCGCAGCGGGAGCTGGAGTAGATACGCAGTATTTT TRBD2 TRBJ2-3 TRBV9 NA
CSAERKDTIYF TGCAGTGCCGAGAGAAAGGACACCATATATTTT NA TRBJ1-3 TRBV20-1 NA
CASRPSGRWETQYF TGTGCCAGCAGACCCAGCGGGAGGTGGGAGACCCAGTACTTC TRBD2 TRBJ2-5 TRBV27 NA
CASSEVDSGQETQYF TGTGCCAGCAGTGAAGTAGACAGTGGCCAAGAGACCCAGTACTTC NA TRBJ2-5 TRBV2 NA
CASSLSFGSNEQFF TGCGCCAGCAGCTTGTCCTTCGGATCCAATGAGCAGTTCTTC NA TRBJ2-1 TRBV5-1 NA
CASSLAPGQAGRGGAYNEQFF TGTGCCAGCAGCTTAGCTCCGGGACAGGCCGGCCGTGGAGGGGCCTACAATGAGCAGTTCTTC TRBD1 TRBJ2-1 TRBV7-3 NA
CASSFGPGQGASGNQPQHF TGTGCCAGCAGTTTCGGCCCCGGACAGGGGGCGAGTGGCAATCAGCCCCAGCATTTT TRBD1 TRBJ1-5 TRBV28 NA
CASLDRGTGELFF TGTGCCAGCTTGGACAGGGGCACCGGGGAGCTGTTTTTT TRBD1 TRBJ2-2 TRBV6-4 NA
CASSQGQGPTQPQHF TGTGCCAGCAGCCAGGGACAGGGCCCCACTCAGCCCCAGCATTTT TRBD1 TRBJ1-5 TRBV7-9 NA
CASSPIPPGGTEAFF TGTGCCAGCAGTCCCATTCCCCCTGGCGGCACTGAAGCTTTCTTT NA TRBJ1-1 TRBV6-5 NA
CASGGENEQFF TGTGCCAGCGGGGGTGAGAATGAGCAGTTCTTC NA TRBJ2-1 TRBV2 NA
CSAGDGTEAFF TGCAGTGCCGGAGATGGCACTGAAGCTTTCTTT NA TRBJ1-1 TRBV20-1 NA
CASSQVIAGGQVYEQYF TGTGCCAGCAGCCAAGTCATAGCGGGAGGGCAAGTCTACGAGCAGTACTTC TRBD2 TRBJ2-7 TRBV14 NA
CASSETAIMNNEQFF TGCGCCAGCAGTGAGACGGCAATAATGAACAATGAGCAGTTCTTC NA TRBJ2-1 TRBV10-2 NA
CASSIQLAGGTDTQYF TGTGCCAGTAGTATCCAACTAGCGGGAGGTACAGATACGCAGTATTTT TRBD2 TRBJ2-3 TRBV19 once
CSVTGQPGGEQYF TGCAGCGTAACGGGACAGCCCGGAGGCGAGCAGTACTTC TRBD1 TRBJ2-7 TRBV29-1 NA
CASSFRGRVITGELFF TGTGCCAGCAGTTTCAGGGGGCGTGTTATTACCGGGGAGCTGTTTTTT TRBD1 TRBJ2-2 TRBV27 NA
CASRRGDTLAGELFF TGTGCCAGCAGGCGAGGGGACACCTTAGCCGGGGAGCTGTTTTTT NA TRBJ2-2 TRBV25-1 few
CASSLWTEAFF TGTGCCAGCAGTTTATGGACTGAAGCTTTCTTT NA TRBJ1-1 TRBV28 NA
CASSRSTGYEQYF TGTGCCAGCAGTAGGAGCACAGGGTACGAGCAGTACTTC NA TRBJ2-7 TRBV6-6 NA
CASSRSGQGYEQYF TGTGCCAGCAGTAGATCGGGACAGGGCTACGAGCAGTACTTC TRBD1 TRBJ2-7 TRBV28 NA
CAIGSVRGEQYF TGTGCCATCGGCTCAGTTCGAGGGGAGCAGTACTTC NA TRBJ2-7 TRBV10-3 NA
CASRSSGTGEKLFF TGTGCCAGCAGGAGTTCTGGAACGGGGGAAAAACTGTTTTTT NA TRBJ1-4 TRBV25-1 NA